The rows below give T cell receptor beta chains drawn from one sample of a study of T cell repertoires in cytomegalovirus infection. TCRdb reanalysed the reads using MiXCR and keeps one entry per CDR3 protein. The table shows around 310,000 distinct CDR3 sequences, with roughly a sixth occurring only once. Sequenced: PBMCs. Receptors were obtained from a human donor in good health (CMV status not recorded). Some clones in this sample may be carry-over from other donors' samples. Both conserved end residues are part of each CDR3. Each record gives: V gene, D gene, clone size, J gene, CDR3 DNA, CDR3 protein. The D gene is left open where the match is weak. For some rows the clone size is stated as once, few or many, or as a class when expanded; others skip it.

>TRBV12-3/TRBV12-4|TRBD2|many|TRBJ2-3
TGTGCCAGCAGCTTTTGGACTAGCCTGAGCACAGATACGCAGTATTTT
CASSFWTSLSTDTQYF
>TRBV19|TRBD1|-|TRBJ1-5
TGTGCCAGTAGTATGCAGGGGGGTCAGCCCCAGCATTTT
CASSMQGGQPQHF
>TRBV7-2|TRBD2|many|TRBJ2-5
TGTGCCAGCAGCCAAAGCCCCCTAGCGGGGGGCCAGACCCAGTACTTC
CASSQSPLAGGQTQYF
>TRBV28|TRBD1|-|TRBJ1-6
TGTGCCAGCAGTTCCGGAGGGGGACAGGGTTATTCACCCCTCCACTTT
CASSSGGGQGYSPLHF
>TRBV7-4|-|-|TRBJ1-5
TGTGCCAGCAGCCCCGGGGCAGAAGATCAGCCCCAGCATTTT
CASSPGAEDQPQHF
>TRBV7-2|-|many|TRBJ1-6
TGTGCCAGCAGCTTAGTCGGGGTAATGGGGGCCCTCCACTTT
CASSLVGVMGALHF
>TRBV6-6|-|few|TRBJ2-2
TGTGCCAGCAGTTACTCGATACATTTAGAGGTTTTTGGGGAGCTGTTTTTT
CASSYSIHLEVFGELFF
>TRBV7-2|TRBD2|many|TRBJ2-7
TGTGCCAGCAGCTTAGGAAGCGGGGGGGCCAACTACGAGCAGTACTTC
CASSLGSGGANYEQYF
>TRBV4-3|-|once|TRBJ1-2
TGCGCCAGCAGCCAAGATCGAGGGATGGCCTATGGCTACACCTTC
CASSQDRGMAYGYTF
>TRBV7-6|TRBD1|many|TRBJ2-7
TGTGCCAGCAGCTTAGAAGGGGGCCTCACCAGCTCCTACGAGCAGTACTTC
CASSLEGGLTSSYEQYF
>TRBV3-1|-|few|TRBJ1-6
TGTGCCAGCAGCCAAAGTTGGGTTCTCCACTTT
CASSQSWVLHF
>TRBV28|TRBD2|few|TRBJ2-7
TGTGCCAGCACCAGAGCGGGAGCAACCTACGAGCAGTACTTC
CASTRAGATYEQYF
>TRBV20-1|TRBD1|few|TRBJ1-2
TGCAGTGCTAGAGACCATGGACAGGGGGCGCCGGATGGCTACACCTTC
CSARDHGQGAPDGYTF
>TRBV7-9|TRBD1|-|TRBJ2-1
TGTGCCAGCAGCTTAGCCCAGGGGGCGCATCAGTCGGGCAATGAGCAGTTCTTC
CASSLAQGAHQSGNEQFF
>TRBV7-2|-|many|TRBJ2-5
TGTGCCAGCAGCCGAGCCAGTGGAGAGACCCAGTACTTC
CASSRASGETQYF
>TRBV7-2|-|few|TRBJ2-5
TGTGCCAGCAGCTTAAAGTGGGGGGACCAAGAGACCCAGTACTTC
CASSLKWGDQETQYF
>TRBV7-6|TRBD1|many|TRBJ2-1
TGTGCCAGCAGCCAAGACACGACAGGGTACAATGAGCAGTTCTTC
CASSQDTTGYNEQFF
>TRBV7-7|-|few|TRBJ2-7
TGTGCTAGCAGCTTGTACCCAGGGTCGAACGAGCAGTACTTC
CASSLYPGSNEQYF
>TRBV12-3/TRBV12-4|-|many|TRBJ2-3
TGTGCCAGCAGTTGGGGACGGGCCGATACGCAGTATTTT
CASSWGRADTQYF
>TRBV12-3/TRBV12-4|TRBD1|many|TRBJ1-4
TGTGCCACTGCGGGACAGGGGCATGGAAAACTGTTTTTT
CATAGQGHGKLFF
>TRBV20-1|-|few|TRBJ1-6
TGCAGTGCTAGAGTAGGGGGGGCTGCCCCCCTCCACTTT
CSARVGGAAPLHF
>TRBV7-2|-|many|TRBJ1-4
TGTGCCAGCAGCTCCCGGGCGGAAAAACTGTTTTTT
CASSSRAEKLFF
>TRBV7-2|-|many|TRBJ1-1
TGTGCCAGCAGCCTCCTCGGACAGTACACTGAAGCTTTCTTT
CASSLLGQYTEAFF
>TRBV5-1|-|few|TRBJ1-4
TGCGCCAGCAGCATCGACAGAGCAACTAATGAAAAACTGTTTTTT
CASSIDRATNEKLFF
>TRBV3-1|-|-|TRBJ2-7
TGTGCCAGCAGCCAAGAGGCCTCCGAGGGCTACGAGCAGTACTTC
CASSQEASEGYEQYF
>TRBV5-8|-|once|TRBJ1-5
TGTGCCAGCCCCAAAGGCGACTACCAGCATTTT
CASPKGDYQHF
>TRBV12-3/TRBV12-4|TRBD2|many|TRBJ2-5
TGTGCCAGCAGTTCCAGCTCTCGAGGGCTAGCGGGGGGCGGAGGAGAGACCCAGTACTTC
CASSSSSRGLAGGGGETQYF
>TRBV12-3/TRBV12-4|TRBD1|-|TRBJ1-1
TGTGCCAGCAGTTTCCCAGGGGGCACTGAAGCTTTCTTT
CASSFPGGTEAFF
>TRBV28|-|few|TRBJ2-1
TGTGCCAGCAGTCTCGGCGGGGCAGGGGTTAGCTCCTACAATGAGCAGTTCTTC
CASSLGGAGVSSYNEQFF
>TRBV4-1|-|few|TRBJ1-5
TGCGCCAGCAGCCAACAAACTAGCAATCAGCCCCAGCATTTT
CASSQQTSNQPQHF
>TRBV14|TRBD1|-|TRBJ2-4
TGTGCCAGCAGCCCTCACTTTGACAGGGGAGCCAAAAACATTCAGTACTTC
CASSPHFDRGAKNIQYF